The 10 T cell receptor beta chains given below trace back to one sample, sequenced in a study of cytomegalovirus exposure and HLA in healthy donors. Primers included in the PCR were 60 Vbeta and 13 Jbeta primers. TCRdb's copy holds only in-frame clones and misses some; the assay was immunoSEQ multiplex PCR. This sample has 140,000 to 150,000 clones, with about 74% found just once. Sequencing was performed on PBMCs. The receptors come from a man in his forties in good health and CMV-seropositive.

This chain links TRBV19 with TRBJ1-1; D is unresolved. V gave up 4 bases and J gave up 4 bases, with 19 bases separating them. CDR1 LNHDA and CDR2 SQIVND come from the germline V gene (reference sequence). This CDR3 spans 16 amino acids. As DNA, the CDR3 is TGTGCCAGTAGTAAGACCCAAAGGAGAGTCCTCACTGAAGCTTTCTTT. Amino acid sequence: CASSKTQRRVLTEAFF. Full variable domain (remainder filled in from reference TRBV19 and TRBJ1-1): DGGITQSPKYLFRKEGQNVTLSCEQNLNHDAMYWYRQDPGQGLRLIYYSQIVNDFQKGDIAEGYSVSREKKESFPLTVTSAQKNPTAFYLCASSKTQRRVLTEAFFGQGTRLTVV.

The sample holds a few counts of this clone. This chain uses TRBV18 with TRBJ2-7, with 7 nucleotides matching TRBD1. The CDR3 has 14 amino acids. V gave up 6 bases and J gave up 3 bases; unmatched junction bases: 8. Per the germline V gene, CDR1 is KGHSH and CDR2 is LQKENI. In DNA, the CDR3 is TGTGCCAGCTCCCGGGACAGAGTTTTCTACGAGCAGTACTTC. Translating it yields CASSRDRVFYEQYF.

V usage is TRBV11-3 and J usage is TRBJ2-3, with 13 positions matching TRBD2. The CDR3 has 19 residues. J gave up 1 base and V 2 bases, and 9 bases lay outside the gene matches. CDR1 and CDR2 from the germline V gene are SGHNT and YENEEA. This CDR3 is CASSLPPKGLAGGTDTQYF. The CDR3 DNA reads as TGTGCCAGCAGCTTACCCCCCAAAGGACTAGCGGGAGGCACAGATACGCAGTATTTT. Using reference TRBV11-3 and TRBJ2-3 for the parts outside the CDR3, the full variable domain is EAGVVQSPRYKIIEKKQPVAFWCNPISGHNTLYWYLQNLGQGPELLIRYENEEAVDDSQLPKDRFSAERLKGVDSTLKIQPAELGDSAVYLCASSLPPKGLAGGTDTQYFGPGTRLTVL.

This clone appeared a single time. The rearrangement links TRBV28 to TRBJ2-1, with 10 bases aligning to TRBD2. In germline, CDR1 is MDHEN, CDR2 SYDVKM. V lost 3 bases and J lost 8; bases outside the gene matches: 22. The CDR3 has 20 residues. The CDR3 loop reads CASSFSFGVPIAGGRDEQFF. The CDR3 nucleotides read TGTGCCAGCAGTTTCTCATTCGGTGTTCCGATAGCGGGAGGTAGGGATGAGCAGTTCTTC.

The V and J genes are TRBV6-6 and TRBJ2-7; D might be TRBD1 (5 bases). The CDR3 runs to 14 residues. Germline V gives CDR1 MNHNY, CDR2 SVGAGI (reference sequence). V shed 2 bases and J shed 2 bases, with 10 bases lying between them. Here the CDR3 reads CASSYDDSAYEQYF. In DNA form, the CDR3 reads TGTGCCAGCAGTTACGACGACAGCGCCTACGAGCAGTACTTC.

This rearrangement joins TRBV5-1 to TRBJ1-1, with D possibly being TRBD1 (6 bases). This CDR3 has 14 residues. V gave up 1 base and J gave up 1 base, with 8 bases separating them. Looked up from germline, CDR1 is SGHRS and CDR2 is YFSETQ. The CDR3 bases are TGCGCCAGCAGCTTGACAGGGCAGAACACTGAAGCTTTCTTT. Amino acid sequence: CASSLTGQNTEAFF.

The rearrangement joins TRBV7-2 to TRBJ2-7; 7 nucleotides agree with TRBD2. The CDR3 extends over 17 amino acids. Trimming cost V 2 bases and J 0 bases; bases outside gene matches: 10. Germline values: CDR1 SGHTA, CDR2 FQGNSA. In DNA form, the CDR3 reads TGTGCCAGCAGCTTATGGGTGGGCGGCGGGAGCTCCTACGAGCAGTACTTC. Translated: CASSLWVGGGSSYEQYF.

This clone was counted between two and nine times. A read error may produce the germline difference seen at one junction end. The J gene is TRBJ2-6, the V gene TRBV29-1; 8 bases line up with TRBD1. CDR3 size: 17 residues. Germline assignment: CDR1 SQVTM and CDR2 ANQGSEA. The CDR3 sequence is CSVGEPGQVSGANGLTF. The DNA for the CDR3 is TGCAGCGTTGGGGAACCGGGACAGGTCTCTGGGGCCAACGGCCTGACTTTC.

The chain combines TRBV5-4 with TRBJ1-1; possibly TRBD1 for D (6 bases). Germline CDR1 SGHNT, CDR2 YYREEE (reference sequence). The CDR3 is 15 amino acids. V was clipped by 2 bases and J by 0 bases, with 11 bases between them. As DNA, the CDR3 is TGTGCCAGCAGCTTAGACAGGAACTTGAACACTGAAGCTTTCTTT. This codes for CASSLDRNLNTEAFF.

This chain uses TRBV2 with TRBJ1-6, with TRBD1 matching 10 bases. The CDR3 extends over 12 amino acids. Germline lookup yields CDR1 SNHLY and CDR2 FYNNEI. V lost 7 bases to trimming and J lost 14 bases; unmatched junction nucleotides: 5. CDR3 nucleotide sequence: TGTGCCAGCACGGGACAGGGGAAAACCCTCCACTTT. Translating it yields CASTGQGKTLHF.